This entry lists 14 T cell receptor beta chains sequenced from one sample in a study of blood T cell repertoires in COVID-19. Only in-frame clones appear in the TCRdb table, and some are missing; sequencing was by immunoSEQ multiplex PCR. The sample lists about 63,000 clones, approximately 79% occurring once. The sample taken for sequencing was peripheral blood. All receptors come from a human donor in a cohort sampled during active COVID-19.

This chain uses TRBV2 with TRBJ2-1; possible D gene TRBD1, 6 bases. Deletions cut 6 bases from V and 5 bases from J, with 14 bases between. Germline V gene lookup returns CDR1 SNHLY and CDR2 FYNNEI. This CDR3 comprises 14 residues. CDR3 region: CASRETGIHNEQFF. CDR3 nucleotide sequence: TGTGCCAGCAGGGAAACAGGGATTCACAATGAGCAGTTCTTC.

The chain joins TRBV12-3 or TRBV12-4 to TRBJ1-2; TRBD1 might be the D (6 bases). Trimming took off 3 bases at V and 4 bases at J, with 9 bases between the two ends. The CDR3 sequence is 13 residues long. Here the CDR3 DNA reads TGTGCCAGCAGTTTGAGGACAGTCTATGGCTACACCTTC. Translating it yields CASSLRTVYGYTF.

The J gene is TRBJ2-3, the V gene TRBV7-6; 14 bases match TRBD2. V lost 5 bases to trimming and J lost 6 bases; unmatched junction nucleotides: 19. Germline-derived CDR1 and CDR2 are SGHVS and FNYEAQ. The CDR3 is made up of 20 amino acids. Written as DNA, the CDR3 is TGTGCCAGCAGCACCCCCGGACTAGCGGGAGGCCCACCCACACGGGATACGCAGTATTTT. Translation: CASSTPGLAGGPPTRDTQYF. The full variable domain, in which reference TRBV7-6 and TRBJ2-3 provide the parts outside the CDR3, is GAGVSQSPRYKVTKRGQDVALRCDPISGHVSLYWYRQALGQGPEFLTYFNYEAQQDKSGLPNDRFSAERPEGSISTLTIQRTEQRDSAMYRCASSTPGLAGGPPTRDTQYFGPGTRLTVL.

J is TRBJ2-5 and V is TRBV5-4; D is perhaps TRBD2 (6 bases). In germline, CDR1 is SGHNT, CDR2 YYREEE (reference sequence). With 2 bases removed from V and 3 bases from J, the gap between germline ends came to 14 bases. The CDR3 is made up of 15 amino acids. The CDR3 spells CASSFIGRQEETQYF. CDR3 in DNA: TGTGCCAGCAGCTTCATAGGGAGGCAGGAAGAGACCCAGTACTTC.

V gene TRBV6-5 combines with J gene TRBJ1-6, with D possibly being TRBD1 (6 bases). The CDR3 length is 14 residues. V lost 6 bases and J 6 bases, leaving 12 bases between the germline ends. Germline V CDR1 and CDR2: MNHEY, SVGAGI. The CDR3 DNA reads as TGTGCCAGCAGGCTAGACAGGACTAATTCACCCCTCCACTTT. This translates into CASRLDRTNSPLHF.

This rearrangement joins TRBV5-5 to TRBJ2-2; 7 positions match TRBD1. Germline trimming cut 4 bases from V and 1 base from J; bases unmatched to any gene: 7. CDR3 length: 16 residues. The germline gives CDR1 SGHKS, CDR2 YYEKEE (reference sequence). CDR3 coding DNA: TGTGCCAGCAGCAAGACAGGGAACGTGAACACCGGGGAGCTGTTTTTT. Amino acids: CASSKTGNVNTGELFF.

The rearrangement uses TRBV19 and TRBJ2-2; no firm D call. Germline V gene lookup returns CDR1 LNHDA and CDR2 SQIVND (reference sequence). The CDR3 runs 14 residues. Trimming shortened V by 10 bases and J by 1 base, and 13 bases separated the two germline ends. In DNA form, the CDR3 reads TGTGCCACCCGACTCACGATGAACACCGGGGAGCTGTTTTTT. Translation gives CATRLTMNTGELFF.

Written as DNA, the CDR3 is TGTGCCAGCAGCTTGGTCAGGGGTCAGCCCCAGCATTTT. This sequence encodes CASSLVRGQPQHF. The gene calls are TRBV5-5 and TRBJ1-5, with TRBD1 as a possible D gene (6 bases). The CDR3 covers 13 residues. CDR1 and CDR2 from the germline V gene are SGHKS and YYEKEE (reference sequence). V lost 0 bases to trimming and J lost 6 bases, with 7 bases between them.

The chain has TRBV9 and TRBJ2-1, with D possibly matching TRBD2 (5 bases). Germline CDR1 SGDLS, CDR2 YYNGEE. The V and J ends lost 4 bases and 3 bases respectively, with 14 bases between them. The CDR3 totals 15 residues. This CDR3 is CASSPPGIDYNEQFF. CDR3 DNA: TGTGCCAGCAGCCCCCCCGGGATTGACTACAATGAGCAGTTCTTC.

The genes are TRBV27 and TRBJ2-3; 7 bases are shared with TRBD2. The V gene end was trimmed by 4 bases and the J gene end by 4 bases; junction bases not matched to a gene: 23. The CDR3 is 20 amino acids. The germline V gene encodes CDR1 MNHEY and CDR2 SMNVEV (reference sequence). The CDR3 reads CASSSVPGTIGGSVPDTQYF. In DNA form, the CDR3 reads TGTGCCAGCAGTTCAGTACCCGGGACGATCGGCGGGAGTGTCCCAGATACGCAGTATTTT.

The J gene is TRBJ2-1, the V gene TRBV19; 9 positions agree with TRBD2. This CDR3 region has 16 residues. Germline V gene lookup returns CDR1 LNHDA and CDR2 SQIVND (reference sequence). V shed 0 bases and J 4 bases; nucleotides not matched to a gene: 4. The CDR3 sequence: CASSIDWTSAYNEQFF. CDR3 DNA sequence: TGTGCCAGTAGTATAGATTGGACTAGCGCGTACAATGAGCAGTTCTTC.

The chain carries TRBV7-9 and TRBJ1-1; 9 bases are a match to TRBD1. Germline assignment: CDR1 SEHNR and CDR2 FQNEAQ (reference sequence). V dropped 5 bases and J dropped 7; count of bases not matched to a gene: 8. The CDR3 runs 14 residues. The CDR3 sequence is CASSPDRGGSEAFF. CDR3 nucleotides: TGTGCCAGCAGCCCCGACAGGGGGGGTAGTGAAGCTTTCTTT.

The chain joins TRBV30 to TRBJ1-1; tentatively, D is TRBD1 (6 bases). Germline CDR1 reads GTSNPN; CDR2 reads SVGIG (reference sequence). Trimming cost V 3 bases and J 1 base, with 9 bases left between them. The CDR3 totals 13 residues. As DNA, the CDR3 is TGTGCCTGGAGGGACAGCCCGAACACTGAAGCTTTCTTT. Translation gives CAWRDSPNTEAFF.

The J gene is TRBJ1-1, the V gene TRBV4-1, with D unresolved. The V end lost 0 bases, the J end lost 3 bases, and 8 bases lay between the germline ends. Germline CDR1 and CDR2: MGHRA and YSYEKL. The CDR3 is 14 residues long. The CDR3 protein is CASSQDGKDTEAFF. CDR3 nucleotide sequence: TGCGCCAGCAGCCAAGACGGGAAGGACACTGAAGCTTTCTTT.